Shown below are 8 T cell receptor beta chains from a single sample sequenced in a study of blood T cell repertoires in COVID-19. TCRdb's copy holds only in-frame clones and misses some; the assay was immunoSEQ multiplex PCR. The sample has a few hundred thousand clones; 80% to 85% are singletons. The sequenced material came from peripheral blood. These receptors came from a person between 70 and 80 years old with COVID-19, enrolled during active disease.

V usage is TRBV29-1 and J usage is TRBJ1-2; 9 bases are shared with TRBD1. V dropped 5 bases and J dropped 8; count of bases not matched to a gene: 3. In germline, CDR1 is SQVTM, CDR2 ANQGSEA. This CDR3 comprises 11 residues. CDR3 amino acids: CSVRTGDGYTF. DNA for the CDR3: TGCAGCGTTCGGACAGGGGACGGCTACACCTTC.

The table lists this clone with a count of one. This chain connects TRBV7-3 to TRBJ2-7, with 7 bases lining up with TRBD2. Germline trimming cut 5 bases from V and 9 bases from J; bases unmatched to any gene: 7. The CDR3 totals 12 residues. Germline assignment: CDR1 SGHTA and CDR2 FQGTGA. CDR3 DNA sequence: TGTGCCAGCAGCCCGTCGGGGGGTGCGCAGTACTTC. Translation gives CASSPSGGAQYF. Together with reference TRBV7-3 and TRBJ2-7, the CDR3 gives the full variable domain: GAGVSQTPSNKVTEKGKYVELRCDPISGHTALYWYRQSLGQGPEFLIYFQGTGAADDSGLPNDRFFAVRPEGSVSTLKIQRTERGDSAVYLCASSPSGGAQYFGPGTRLTVT.

CDR3 in DNA: TGTGCCAGCAGGGATCCTACTGGGACAGGGCATGGCTACACCTTC. It yields the protein CASRDPTGTGHGYTF. This rearrangement joins TRBV2 to TRBJ1-2, with 9 bases that match TRBD1. The CDR3 is made up of 15 amino acids. In germline, CDR1 is SNHLY, CDR2 FYNNEI. The trim removed 6 bases at V and 6 bases at J, leaving 11 bases unmatched. Complete variable domain (other parts from reference TRBV2 and TRBJ1-2): EPEVTQTPSHQVTQMGQEVILRCVPISNHLYFYWYRQILGQKVEFLVSFYNNEISEKSEIFDDQFSVERPDGSNFTLKIRSTKLEDSAMYFCASRDPTGTGHGYTFGSGTRLTVV.

This clone was recorded only once. For the CDR3, the DNA is TGTGCCAGCAGCGCTAGCCCAGAGCAGTACTTC. Its translation is CASSASPEQYF. The V gene is TRBV7-9, the J gene TRBJ2-7, with D possibly matching TRBD2 (5 bases). This CDR3 region has 11 residues. V was cut by 5 bases and J by 7 bases, with 9 bases left in between. From germline, CDR1 is SEHNR and CDR2 FQNEAQ (reference sequence).

The chain carries TRBV5-1 and TRBJ2-3; 12 bases agree with TRBD2. The CDR3 extends over 17 amino acids. Trimming took 4 bases from V and 4 from J; bases not matched to a gene: 10. The germline CDR1 and CDR2 sequences are SGHRS and YFSETQ. The CDR3 sequence: CASSLTSGRPGADTQYF. As DNA, the CDR3 is TGCGCCAGCAGCCTTACTAGCGGGAGGCCGGGGGCAGATACGCAGTATTTT.

The chain combines TRBV7-2 with TRBJ1-3; TRBD1 might be the D (6 bases). The CDR3 length is 13 residues. From germline, CDR1 is SGHTA and CDR2 FQGNSA. The V and J ends lost 6 bases and 0 bases respectively, with 6 bases between them. CDR3 residues: CASRTGSGNTIYF. DNA for the CDR3: TGTGCCAGCAGGACAGGCTCTGGAAACACCATATATTTT. Full variable domain (remainder filled in from reference TRBV7-2 and TRBJ1-3): GAGVSQSPSNKVTEKGKDVELRCDPISGHTALYWYRQSLGQGLEFLIYFQGNSAPDKSGLPSDRFSAERTGGSVSTLTIQRTQQEDSAVYLCASRTGSGNTIYFGEGSWLTVV.

V gene TRBV5-1 combines with J gene TRBJ1-2, with 7 bases that match TRBD1. The CDR3 has 14 residues. Germline values: CDR1 SGHRS, CDR2 YFSETQ. Trimming took 3 bases from V and 5 from J; bases not matched to a gene: 7. This CDR3 reads CASSSDGTAYGYTF. Written as DNA, the CDR3 is TGCGCCAGCAGCTCCGATGGGACAGCATATGGCTACACCTTC.

The chain is built from TRBV9 and TRBJ2-7, with TRBD2 as a possible D gene (6 bases). Germline CDR1 and CDR2: SGDLS and YYNGEE. Between the trimmed V and J ends, which lost 0 bases and 6 bases, there was a span of 16 bases. The CDR3 runs 15 residues. CDR3 coding DNA: TGTGCCAGCAGCGTAGACCCTCAGTGGAGGGGCGAGCAGTACTTC. This codes for CASSVDPQWRGEQYF. Looking up the rest from reference TRBV9 and TRBJ2-7 gives the full variable domain: DSGVTQTPKHLITATGQRVTLRCSPRSGDLSVYWYQQSLDQGLQFLIQYYNGEERAKGNILERFSAQQFPDLHSELNLSSLELGDSALYFCASSVDPQWRGEQYFGPGTRLTVT.